These 22 T cell receptor beta chains were all obtained from the same sample, sequenced in a study of T cell responses to AZD1222 COVID-19 vaccine. The data were produced by immunoSEQ multiplex PCR, yet TCRdb's version contains in-frame clones alone and is incomplete. The profile shows 90,000 to 150,000 clones, about nine tenths of them singletons. Sequenced here: peripheral blood, sampled on day 0 of AZD1222 vaccination. These receptors were collected from an adult in good health.

This clone was picked up one time. The chain has TRBV29-1 and TRBJ2-3; unclear D gene. V lost 4 bases to trimming and J lost 2 bases, with 10 bases between them. The CDR3 sequence is 13 residues long. Germline assignment: CDR1 SQVTM and CDR2 ANQGSEA. For the CDR3, the DNA is TGCAGCGTTGGCCAGGCCGCCACAGATACGCAGTATTTT. This gives the protein CSVGQAATDTQYF.

V and J are TRBV7-8 and TRBJ1-2; perhaps TRBD1 as D (5 bases). Per germline, CDR1 SGHVS and CDR2 FQNEAQ. Between the trimmed V and J ends, which lost 0 bases and 3 bases, there was a span of 14 bases. The CDR3 spans 16 residues. CDR3 DNA sequence: TGTGCCAGCAGCTTAGCTGACAGCCTAGGGCACTATGGCTACACCTTC. Protein product: CASSLADSLGHYGYTF.

The table lists this clone with a count of one. The CDR3 coding sequence is TGTGCCAGCAGTGTAGATTCCGATAGCAATCAGCCCCAGCATTTT. Protein product: CASSVDSDSNQPQHF. This rearrangement joins TRBV2 to TRBJ1-5; D not resolved. Germline V lookup: CDR1 SNHLY, CDR2 FYNNEI. V lost 4 bases and J lost 0, with 10 bases in between. This CDR3 has 15 amino acids.

V gene TRBV6-5 combines with J gene TRBJ1-2; the D gene is possibly TRBD1 (6 bases). Trimming cost V 7 bases and J 8 bases, with 17 bases left between them. The CDR3 loop spans 13 amino acids. The germline CDR1 and CDR2 sequences are MNHEY and SVGAGI. The CDR3 coding sequence is TGTGCCAGCACCCACCCGGACAGCCAGGGCTACACCTTC. Residues: CASTHPDSQGYTF.

V gene TRBV29-1 combines with J gene TRBJ2-1; the D is unclear. In germline, CDR1 is SQVTM, CDR2 ANQGSEA. The CDR3 sequence is 11 residues long. Trimming cost V 7 bases and J 9 bases, with 13 bases left between them. CDR3 loop: CSAPATSEQFF. CDR3 nucleotide sequence: TGCAGCGCCCCCGCCACGTCTGAGCAGTTCTTC.

This clone was observed a single time. The J gene is TRBJ1-2, the V gene TRBV12-3 or TRBV12-4, with D unresolved. This CDR3 is 13 amino acids long. Trimming shortened V by 1 base and J by 4 bases, and 7 bases separated the two germline ends. This CDR3 reads CASSLGGRYGYTF. The DNA of the CDR3 is TGTGCCAGCAGTTTAGGGGGTCGCTATGGCTACACCTTC.

This clone was seen a single time. J is TRBJ1-1 and V is TRBV19; D not resolved. The length of the CDR3 is 15 residues. Deletions cut 6 bases from V and 4 bases from J, with 18 bases between. Germline V gene data show CDR1 as LNHDA and CDR2 as SQIVND (reference sequence). In nucleotides, the CDR3 is TGTGCCAGTAGATCCGTGGAATTTAAGGGCACTGAAGCTTTCTTT. The encoded protein is CASRSVEFKGTEAFF.

The chain combines TRBV6-6 with TRBJ1-5; 9 bases match TRBD1. This CDR3 is built from 14 residues. Losses at the gene ends were 5 bases for V and 6 bases for J; bases not matched to a gene: 5. Germline CDR1 MNHNY, CDR2 SVGAGI (reference sequence). Here the CDR3 reads CASSPTGGGQPQHF. The CDR3 DNA sequence: TGTGCCAGCAGTCCGACAGGGGGGGGTCAGCCCCAGCATTTT.

This chain joins TRBV29-1 and TRBJ1-2; D may be TRBD1 (6 bases). Trimming stripped 6 bases from V and 3 bases from J, with 14 bases between. Germline V CDR1 and CDR2: SQVTM, ANQGSEA. The CDR3 loop spans 13 amino acids. CDR3 DNA sequence: TGCAGCGTGGGAATTTCAGGGGACTATGGCTACACCTTC. Translating it yields CSVGISGDYGYTF.

The V and J genes are TRBV28 and TRBJ1-2, with D maybe TRBD1 (5 bases). Deletions cut 2 bases from V and 8 bases from J, with 18 bases between. The CDR3 runs 15 residues. From germline, CDR1 is MDHEN and CDR2 SYDVKM. The CDR3 region is CASSLLQWTIKGYTF. The DNA for the CDR3 is TGTGCCAGCAGTTTACTTCAGTGGACAATAAAGGGCTACACCTTC.

J is TRBJ2-7 and V is TRBV19; 9 bases fit TRBD1. V shed 5 bases and J 4 bases; nucleotides not matched to a gene: 18. This CDR3 region has 18 residues. Germline-derived CDR1 and CDR2 are LNHDA and SQIVND (reference sequence). CDR3 amino acids: CASSPLGQGRGVGYEQYF. In DNA, the CDR3 is TGTGCCAGTAGTCCCCTGGGACAGGGAAGAGGGGTTGGGTACGAGCAGTACTTC.

The chain has TRBV5-4 and TRBJ2-7; 8 bases fit TRBD2. V shed 6 bases and J 3 bases; nucleotides not matched to a gene: 5. Per the germline V gene, CDR1 is SGHNT and CDR2 is YYREEE (reference sequence). The CDR3 has 13 residues. CDR3 amino acids: CASTGGANYEQYF. The CDR3 nucleotides are TGTGCCAGCACCGGGGGGGCCAACTACGAGCAGTACTTC.

This chain joins TRBV5-1 and TRBJ2-5; 10 bases fit TRBD2. The V gene end was trimmed by 4 bases and the J gene end by 3 bases; junction bases not matched to a gene: 9. Germline loops: CDR1 SGHRS, CDR2 YFSETQ. The CDR3 sequence is 16 residues long. CDR3 region: CASSPGGTSAKETQYF. DNA for the CDR3: TGCGCCAGCAGCCCGGGGGGGACTAGCGCCAAAGAGACCCAGTACTTC.

The chain uses TRBV11-2 and TRBJ2-7; 11 bases match TRBD1. The CDR3 totals 16 residues. Trimming cost V 3 bases and J 3 bases; bases outside gene matches: 7. Germline loops: CDR1 SGHAT, CDR2 FQNNGV. In nucleotides, the CDR3 is TGTGCCAGCAGCTTTACGGGACAGGGGGTAGGCTACGAGCAGTACTTC. It specifies CASSFTGQGVGYEQYF. Together with reference TRBV11-2 and TRBJ2-7, the CDR3 gives the full variable domain: EAGVAQSPRYKIIEKRQSVAFWCNPISGHATLYWYQQILGQGPKLLIQFQNNGVVDDSQLPKDRFSAERLKGVDSTLKIQPAKLEDSAVYLCASSFTGQGVGYEQYFGPGTRLTVT.

The gene calls are TRBV4-1 and TRBJ2-7; 7 positions match TRBD1. The CDR3 covers 17 residues. Germline V gene lookup returns CDR1 MGHRA and CDR2 YSYEKL. With 2 bases clipped from V and 1 base from J, the junction kept 11 bases outside the gene matches. This CDR3 reads CASSQLLGVGQSYEQYF. As DNA, the CDR3 is TGCGCCAGCAGCCAACTCTTAGGGGTGGGACAGTCCTACGAGCAGTACTTC.

This chain links TRBV13 with TRBJ2-1, with 10 nucleotides matching TRBD2. The germline V gene has CDR1 PRHDT and CDR2 FYEKMQ (reference sequence). The CDR3 is made up of 17 amino acids. V lost 1 base and J lost 7; bases outside the gene matches: 10. CDR3 residues: CASSLDGLAGASNEQFF. In DNA form, the CDR3 reads TGTGCCAGCAGCTTAGATGGGCTAGCGGGGGCTTCGAATGAGCAGTTCTTC.

This sequence joins TRBV3-1 (or the pseudogene TRBV3-2) and TRBJ1-2, with a possible D match to TRBD1 (6 bases). CDR1 LGHDT and CDR2 YNNKEL come from the germline V gene (reference sequence). The CDR3 is 14 residues long. V was trimmed by 2 bases and J by 5 bases, leaving 12 bases between them. The CDR3 spells CASSQTGQPYGYTF. The CDR3 region has the DNA TGTGCCAGCAGCCAAACAGGACAGCCGTATGGCTACACCTTC.

The V call is TRBV5-6, the J call TRBJ1-2, with a weak D call TRBD1 (5 bases). This CDR3 spans 17 amino acids. Germline CDR1 is SGHDT and CDR2 is YYEEEE. V lost 9 bases, J lost 3 bases, and 27 bases lay in between. CDR3 residues: CATSSFRSGAGHYGYTF. CDR3 nucleotides: TGTGCCACAAGCAGCTTTAGAAGTGGTGCAGGGCACTATGGCTACACCTTC.

This chain uses TRBV15 with TRBJ1-3; TRBD1 agrees at 8 bases. Trimming took 3 bases from V and 4 from J; bases not matched to a gene: 5. The CDR3 is 15 residues long. Germline V CDR1 and CDR2: LNHNV, YYDKDF (reference sequence). The CDR3 coding sequence is TGTGCCACCAGCAGGGACAGGGTGAAGGGAAACACCATATATTTT. Protein sequence: CATSRDRVKGNTIYF.

The CDR3 sequence is CASSGQGASSYEQYF. The CDR3 coding sequence is TGTGCCAGCAGTGGACAGGGGGCGTCCTCCTACGAGCAGTACTTC. The chain has TRBV7-9 and TRBJ2-7; 11 nucleotides align to TRBD1. The trim removed 6 bases at V and 0 bases at J, leaving 4 bases unmatched. The CDR3 totals 15 residues. Germline CDR1 SEHNR, CDR2 FQNEAQ (reference sequence).

The CDR3 sequence: CASSTGTYEQYF. As DNA, the CDR3 is TGTGCCAGCAGCACAGGGACCTACGAGCAGTACTTC. The V and J genes are TRBV5-6 and TRBJ2-7, with a tentative D call TRBD1 (6 bases). The CDR3 length is 12 residues. The V gene lost 4 bases and the J gene lost 2 bases, with 7 bases spanning the gap. The germline CDR1 and CDR2 sequences are SGHDT and YYEEEE.

This chain joins TRBV7-8 and TRBJ1-1; D gene unclear. Germline V gene lookup returns CDR1 SGHVS and CDR2 FQNEAQ. The CDR3 is made up of 13 amino acids. V was cut by 2 bases and J by 6 bases, with 10 bases left in between. For the CDR3, the DNA is TGTGCCAGCAGCTTATACTCCTGGGCTGAAGCTTTCTTT. It codes for CASSLYSWAEAFF.